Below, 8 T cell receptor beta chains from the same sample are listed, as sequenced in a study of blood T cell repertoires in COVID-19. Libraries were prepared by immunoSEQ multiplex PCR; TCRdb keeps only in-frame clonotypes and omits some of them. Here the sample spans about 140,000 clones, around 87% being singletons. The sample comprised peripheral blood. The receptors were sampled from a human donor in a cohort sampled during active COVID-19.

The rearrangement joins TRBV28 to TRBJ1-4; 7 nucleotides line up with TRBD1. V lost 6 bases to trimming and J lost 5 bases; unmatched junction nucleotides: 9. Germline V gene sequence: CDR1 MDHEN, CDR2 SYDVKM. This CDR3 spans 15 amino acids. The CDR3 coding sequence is TGTGCCAGCAGCCCTCCGGGACAGAGAAATGAAAAACTGTTTTTT. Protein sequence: CASSPPGQRNEKLFF. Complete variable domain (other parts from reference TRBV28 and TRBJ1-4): DVKVTQSSRYLVKRTGEKVFLECVQDMDHENMFWYRQDPGLGLRLIYFSYDVKMKEKGDIPEGYSVSREKKERFSLILESASTNQTSMYLCASSPPGQRNEKLFFGSGTQLSVL.

This chain's CDR3 is CASRGERGSTDTQYF. In DNA form, the CDR3 reads TGTGCCAGCAGGGGGGAGCGGGGGAGCACAGATACGCAGTATTTT. The chain joins TRBV6-5 to TRBJ2-3; 8 bases line up with TRBD2. Germline-derived CDR1 and CDR2 are MNHEY and SVGAGI. The CDR3 has 15 residues. Trimming cost V 6 bases and J 0 bases; bases outside gene matches: 5.

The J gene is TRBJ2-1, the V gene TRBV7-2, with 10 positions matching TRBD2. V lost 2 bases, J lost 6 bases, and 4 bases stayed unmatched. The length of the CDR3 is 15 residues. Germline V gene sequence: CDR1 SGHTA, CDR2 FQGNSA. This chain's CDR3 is CASSLKREGRNEQFF. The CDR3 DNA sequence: TGTGCCAGCAGCTTAAAGCGGGAGGGCCGCAATGAGCAGTTCTTC.

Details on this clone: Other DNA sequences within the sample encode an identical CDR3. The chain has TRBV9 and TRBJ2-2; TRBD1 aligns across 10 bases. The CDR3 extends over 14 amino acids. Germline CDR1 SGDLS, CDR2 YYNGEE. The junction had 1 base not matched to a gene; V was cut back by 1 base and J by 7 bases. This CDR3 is CASSVRTGGGELFF. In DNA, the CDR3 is TGTGCCAGCAGCGTAAGGACAGGGGGCGGGGAGCTGTTTTTT.

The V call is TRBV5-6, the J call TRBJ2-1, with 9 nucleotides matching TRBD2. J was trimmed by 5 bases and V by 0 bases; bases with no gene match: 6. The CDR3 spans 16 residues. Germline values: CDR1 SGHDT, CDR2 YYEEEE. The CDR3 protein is CASSLAVVAGDNEQFF. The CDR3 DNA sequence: TGTGCCAGCAGCTTGGCGGTGGTAGCGGGGGACAATGAGCAGTTCTTC.

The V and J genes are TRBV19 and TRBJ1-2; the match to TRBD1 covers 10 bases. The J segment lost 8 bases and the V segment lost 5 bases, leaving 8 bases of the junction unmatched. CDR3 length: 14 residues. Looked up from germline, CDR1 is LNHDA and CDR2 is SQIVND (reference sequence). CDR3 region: CASSQTGGAGGYTF. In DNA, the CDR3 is TGTGCCAGTAGTCAGACAGGGGGCGCGGGAGGCTACACCTTC. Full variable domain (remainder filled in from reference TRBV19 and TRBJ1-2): DGGITQSPKYLFRKEGQNVTLSCEQNLNHDAMYWYRQDPGQGLRLIYYSQIVNDFQKGDIAEGYSVSREKKESFPLTVTSAQKNPTAFYLCASSQTGGAGGYTFGSGTRLTVV.

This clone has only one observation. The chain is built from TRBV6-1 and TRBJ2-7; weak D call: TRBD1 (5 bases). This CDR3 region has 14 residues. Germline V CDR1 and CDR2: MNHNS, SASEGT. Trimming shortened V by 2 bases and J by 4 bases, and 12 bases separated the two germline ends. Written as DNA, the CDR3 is TGTGCCAGCAGTGAATATGGGGCGCGGTACGAGCAGTACTTC. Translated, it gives CASSEYGARYEQYF.

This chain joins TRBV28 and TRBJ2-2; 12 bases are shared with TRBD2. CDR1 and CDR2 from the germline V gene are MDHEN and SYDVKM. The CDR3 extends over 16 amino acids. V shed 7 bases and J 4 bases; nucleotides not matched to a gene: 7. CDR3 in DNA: TGTGCCAGCAAGAGGACTAGCGGGACGGTCACCGGGGAGCTGTTTTTT. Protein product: CASKRTSGTVTGELFF.